The 5 T cell receptor beta chains presented below share a single source sample, sequenced in a study of T cell responses to AZD1222 COVID-19 vaccine. Sequencing was performed with immunoSEQ multiplex PCR; in TCRdb, only in-frame clones are kept and a portion is missing. This sample has around 100,000 clones, with about 95% found just once. The input for sequencing was peripheral blood, taken on day 0 of AZD1222 vaccination. Receptors originate from an adult in good health.

The genes are TRBV15 and TRBJ2-7; D could derive from TRBD1 or TRBD2 (5 bases each). The ends were cut back, 4 bases at V and 2 bases at J, with 9 bases in the middle. Germline CDR1 LNHNV, CDR2 YYDKDF (reference sequence). CDR3 length equals 13 residues. The CDR3 spells CATSTGTTYEQYF. The CDR3 nucleotides are TGTGCCACCAGCACCGGGACCACCTACGAGCAGTACTTC.

The CDR3 DNA reads as TGCGCCAGCAGCCAACGGGCCCAGGGTTTCATTCCCCAGGGTACGCAGTATTTT. Amino acid sequence: CASSQRAQGFIPQGTQYF. V is TRBV4-3 and J is TRBJ2-3, with D maybe TRBD1 (5 bases). V lost 2 bases and J lost 8, with 26 bases in between. Germline V gene sequence: CDR1 LGHNA, CDR2 YSLEER. The CDR3 runs 18 residues.

The V gene is TRBV28, the J gene TRBJ2-1; D unclear. This CDR3 has 12 amino acids. Germline V gene data show CDR1 as MDHEN and CDR2 as SYDVKM. Trimming removed 3 bases from V and 9 bases from J, with 9 bases in between. CDR3 in DNA: TGTGCCAGCAGTTTTTCCAGAGGTGAGCAGTTCTTC. Protein sequence: CASSFSRGEQFF.

The chain is built from TRBV6-1 and TRBJ2-7; a possible D gene is TRBD2 (5 bases). Trimming pared 2 bases from V and 0 bases from J, leaving 11 bases between. The CDR3 has 15 amino acids. Looked up from germline, CDR1 is MNHNS and CDR2 is SASEGT. CDR3: CASSESGESSYEQYF. In nucleotides, the CDR3 is TGTGCCAGCAGTGAAAGCGGCGAGTCCTCCTACGAGCAGTACTTC.

The chain joins TRBV4-1 to TRBJ1-3; 12 bases agree with TRBD1. Germline CDR1 reads MGHRA; CDR2 reads YSYEKL. The CDR3 runs 18 residues. V was pared by 5 bases and J by 3 bases, with 11 bases of the junction left unmatched. The CDR3: CASSNPGTGGWYGNTIYF. The DNA of the CDR3 is TGCGCCAGCAGCAACCCCGGGACAGGGGGCTGGTATGGAAACACCATATATTTT.